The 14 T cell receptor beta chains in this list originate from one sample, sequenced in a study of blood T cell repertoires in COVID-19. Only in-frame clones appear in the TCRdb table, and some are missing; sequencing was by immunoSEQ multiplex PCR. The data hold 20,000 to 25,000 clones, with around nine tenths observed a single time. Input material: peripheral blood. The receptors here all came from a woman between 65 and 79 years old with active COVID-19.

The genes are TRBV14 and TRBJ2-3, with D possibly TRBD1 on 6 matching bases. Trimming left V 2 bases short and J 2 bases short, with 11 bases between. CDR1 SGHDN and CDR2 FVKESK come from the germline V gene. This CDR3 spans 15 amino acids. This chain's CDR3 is CASSQFGQTTDTQYF. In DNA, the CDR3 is TGTGCCAGCAGCCAATTTGGACAGACCACAGATACGCAGTATTTT.

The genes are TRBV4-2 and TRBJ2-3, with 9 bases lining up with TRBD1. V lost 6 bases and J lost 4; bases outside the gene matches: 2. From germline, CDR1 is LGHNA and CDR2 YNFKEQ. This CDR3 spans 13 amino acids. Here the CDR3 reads CASRDRGSDTQYF. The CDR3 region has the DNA TGTGCCAGCAGGGACAGGGGATCAGATACGCAGTATTTT.

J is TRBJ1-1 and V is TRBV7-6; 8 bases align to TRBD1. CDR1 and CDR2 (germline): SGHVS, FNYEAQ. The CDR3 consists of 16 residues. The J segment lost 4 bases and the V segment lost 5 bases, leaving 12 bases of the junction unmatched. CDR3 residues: CASSVSSQGGSTEAFF. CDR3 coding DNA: TGTGCCAGCAGCGTCTCCTCACAGGGGGGTAGCACTGAAGCTTTCTTT.

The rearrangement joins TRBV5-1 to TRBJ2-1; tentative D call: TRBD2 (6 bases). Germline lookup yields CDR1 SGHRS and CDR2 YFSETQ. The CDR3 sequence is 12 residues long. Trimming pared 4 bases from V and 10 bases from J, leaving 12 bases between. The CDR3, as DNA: TGCGCCAGCAGCCAGGACTATGGCGAGCAGTTCTTC. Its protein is CASSQDYGEQFF.

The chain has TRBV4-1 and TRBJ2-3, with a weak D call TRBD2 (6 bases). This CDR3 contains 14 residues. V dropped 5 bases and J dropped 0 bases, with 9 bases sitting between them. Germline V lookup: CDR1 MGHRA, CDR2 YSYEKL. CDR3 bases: TGCGCCAGCAGCACGGGGACTAGCACAGATACGCAGTATTTT. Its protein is CASSTGTSTDTQYF.

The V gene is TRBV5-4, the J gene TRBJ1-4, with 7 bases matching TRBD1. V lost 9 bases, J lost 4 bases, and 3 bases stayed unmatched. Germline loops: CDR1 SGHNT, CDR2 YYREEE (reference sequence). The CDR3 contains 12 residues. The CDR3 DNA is TGTGCCACCGGGACAGATAATGAAAAACTGTTTTTT. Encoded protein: CATGTDNEKLFF.

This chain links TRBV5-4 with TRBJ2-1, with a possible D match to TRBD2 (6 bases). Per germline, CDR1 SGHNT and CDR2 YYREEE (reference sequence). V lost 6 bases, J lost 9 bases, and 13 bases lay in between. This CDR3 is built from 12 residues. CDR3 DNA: TGTGCCAGCAACGCGGGAACCGTTGAGCAGTTCTTC. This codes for CASNAGTVEQFF.

DNA of the CDR3: TGTGCCAGCAGCCCAGTCCGCACCGGGGAGCTGTTTTTT. This codes for CASSPVRTGELFF. The chain recombines TRBV7-8 with TRBJ2-2, with no clear D. The CDR3 spans 13 residues. From germline, CDR1 is SGHVS and CDR2 FQNEAQ. Between the trimmed V and J ends, which lost 5 bases and 4 bases, there was a span of 8 bases.

The chain's CDR3 is CASNTVRTSGNTIYF. In DNA, the CDR3 is TGTGCCAGCAATACCGTAAGGACTTCCGGAAACACCATATATTTT. The gene calls are TRBV6-5 and TRBJ1-3; no firm D call. The V and J ends lost 7 bases and 4 bases respectively, with 17 bases between them. The V gene's germline CDR1 is MNHEY and CDR2 SVGAGI. This CDR3 region has 15 residues.

In DNA, the CDR3 is TGTGCCAGCAGTTTAGACACAAATTCACCCCTCCACTTT. Translation gives CASSLDTNSPLHF. The V and J genes are TRBV28 and TRBJ1-6; no reliable D call. The CDR3 is 13 residues long. Germline CDR1 is MDHEN and CDR2 is SYDVKM. Trimming took off 2 bases at V and 7 bases at J, with 6 bases between the two ends.

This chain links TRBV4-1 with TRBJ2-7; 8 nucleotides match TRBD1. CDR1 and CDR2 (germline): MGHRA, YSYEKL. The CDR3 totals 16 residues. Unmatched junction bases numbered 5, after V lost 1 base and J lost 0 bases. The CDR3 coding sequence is TGCGCCAGCAGCCAAGCCCAGACAGGGGTCTCCTACGAGCAGTACTTC. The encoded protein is CASSQAQTGVSYEQYF.

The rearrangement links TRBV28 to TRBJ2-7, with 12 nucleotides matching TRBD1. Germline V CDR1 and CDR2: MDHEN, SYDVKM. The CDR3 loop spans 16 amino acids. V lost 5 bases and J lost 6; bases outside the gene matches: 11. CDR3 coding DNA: TGTGCCAGCAGTCCGGCCTCTGGGACAGGGGGCATCGAGCAGTACTTC. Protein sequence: CASSPASGTGGIEQYF.

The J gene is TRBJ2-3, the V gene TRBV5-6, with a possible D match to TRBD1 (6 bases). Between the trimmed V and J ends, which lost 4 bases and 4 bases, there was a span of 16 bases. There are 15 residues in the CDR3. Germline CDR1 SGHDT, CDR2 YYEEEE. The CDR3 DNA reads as TGTGCCAGCAGCCGAGGGCAGGGGTTTGCAGATACGCAGTATTTT. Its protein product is CASSRGQGFADTQYF.

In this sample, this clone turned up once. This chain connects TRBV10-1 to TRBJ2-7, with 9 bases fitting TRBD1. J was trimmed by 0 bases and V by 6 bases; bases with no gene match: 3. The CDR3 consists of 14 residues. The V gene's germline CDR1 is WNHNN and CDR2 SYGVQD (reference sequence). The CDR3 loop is CASSSQGASYEQYF. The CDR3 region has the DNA TGCGCCAGCAGCTCACAGGGGGCCTCCTACGAGCAGTACTTC.